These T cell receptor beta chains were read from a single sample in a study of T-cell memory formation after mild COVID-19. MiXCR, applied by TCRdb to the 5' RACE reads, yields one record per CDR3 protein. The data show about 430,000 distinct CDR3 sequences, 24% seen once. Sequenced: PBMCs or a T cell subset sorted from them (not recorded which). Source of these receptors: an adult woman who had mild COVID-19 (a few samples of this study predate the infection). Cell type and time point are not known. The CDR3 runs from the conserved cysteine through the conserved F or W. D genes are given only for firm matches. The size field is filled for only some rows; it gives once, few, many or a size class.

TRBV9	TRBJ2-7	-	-	TGTGCCAGCAGCGCACTCCGGGACGGAGCCTACGAGCAGTACTTC	CASSALRDGAYEQYF
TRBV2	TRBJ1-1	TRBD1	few	TGTGCCAGCAGGGGACAGACATTCATGAACACTGAAGCTTTCTTT	CASRGQTFMNTEAFF
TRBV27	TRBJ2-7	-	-	TGTGCCAGCGGATATAAAGAGGGGTCCTACGAGCAGTACTTC	CASGYKEGSYEQYF
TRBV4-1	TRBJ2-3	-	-	TGCGCCAGCAGCCAAGAAGTCTCCCGGGGAGCAGATACGCAGTATTTT	CASSQEVSRGADTQYF
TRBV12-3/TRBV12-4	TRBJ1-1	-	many	TGTGCCAGCAGTTTACAGACCGACACTGAAGCTTTCTTT	CASSLQTDTEAFF
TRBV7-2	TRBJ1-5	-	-	TGTGCCAGCAGCTTGACCAGGGATAGCAATCAGCCCCAGCATTTT	CASSLTRDSNQPQHF
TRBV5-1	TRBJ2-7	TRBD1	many	TGTGCCAGCAGCTTGGCCGGGCAGGGGGCCTACGAGCAGTACTTC	CASSLAGQGAYEQYF
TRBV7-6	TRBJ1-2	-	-	TGTGCCAGCAGCTTAGCGGGACTCAGGCGGCCCTATGGCTACACCTTC	CASSLAGLRRPYGYTF
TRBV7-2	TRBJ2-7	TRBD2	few	TGTGCCAGCAGCCACGGGACTAGCGGGAACGAGCAGTACTTC	CASSHGTSGNEQYF
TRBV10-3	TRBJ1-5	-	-	TGTGCCATCAGGGACCCCAATCAGCCCCAGCATTTT	CAIRDPNQPQHF
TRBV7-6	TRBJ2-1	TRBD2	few	TGTGCCAGCAGCTTGCGCCCGCAGCGGGGGGCTTGGGGGTTTAATGAGCAGTTCTTC	CASSLRPQRGAWGFNEQFF
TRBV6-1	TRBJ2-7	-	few	TGTGCCAGCAGTGAATCCCTTGAGGGGGGACGGATTTTCTCCTACGAGCAGTACTTC	CASSESLEGGRIFSYEQYF
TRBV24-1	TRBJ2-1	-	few	TGTGCCACCAGTGAATACAGTGCAATCTCCTACAATGAGCAGTTCTTC	CATSEYSAISYNEQFF